A single sample is the source of the 28 T cell receptor beta chains below, sequenced in a study of T-cell memory formation after mild COVID-19. MiXCR, applied by TCRdb to the 5' RACE reads, yields one record per CDR3 protein. Of fewer than 700,000 distinct CDR3 sequences in the sample, more than 15% are singletons; the top ten hold 9.5% to 15%. Sequencing was performed on PBMCs or a T cell subset sorted from them (not recorded which). These receptors all come from an adult woman who had mild COVID-19 (a few samples of this study predate the infection). Cell type and time point are not known.

This clonotype was seen only a few times. V and J are TRBV20-1 and TRBJ1-5; 7 bases are a match to TRBD1. The V gene's germline CDR1 is DFQATT and CDR2 SNEGSKA (reference sequence). V was clipped by 3 bases and J by 0 bases; unmatched bases: 8. This CDR3 contains 16 residues. In DNA, the CDR3 is TGCAGTGCTAGGGGGACAGACCCCTATAGCAATCAGCCCCAGCATTTT. Translating gives CSARGTDPYSNQPQHF.

The chain combines TRBV19 with TRBJ2-7, with D perhaps being TRBD1 or TRBD2 (5 bases each). The V end lost 3 bases, the J end lost 4 bases, and 19 bases lay between the germline ends. The CDR3 loop spans 16 amino acids. The germline V gene encodes CDR1 LNHDA and CDR2 SQIVND (reference sequence). For the CDR3, the DNA is TGTGCCAGTAGTATTTCTGACAACATGGGGGTATACGAGCAGTACTTC. Protein product: CASSISDNMGVYEQYF.

There are a few counts of this clonotype. The rearrangement uses TRBV5-1 and TRBJ2-2; D is uncertain. The germline gives CDR1 SGHRS, CDR2 YFSETQ. Deletions cut 6 bases from V and 0 bases from J, with 9 bases between. The CDR3 covers 14 residues. In DNA, the CDR3 is TGCGCCAGCATGTCAGACCCGAACACCGGGGAGCTGTTTTTT. It encodes CASMSDPNTGELFF.

CDR3 bases: TGCGCCAGCAGCGTACAGGGGCGCGGGAATGAGCAGTTCTTC. Its translation is CASSVQGRGNEQFF. The genes are TRBV4-3 and TRBJ2-1, with 7 bases aligning to TRBD1. Germline V gene lookup returns CDR1 LGHNA and CDR2 YSLEER. This CDR3 is built from 14 residues. J lost 7 bases, V lost 5 bases, and 8 bases had no gene match.

This clonotype was detected ten times or more. The chain links TRBV5-1 to TRBJ1-1, with 8 bases that match TRBD1. The CDR3 covers 14 residues. Per germline, CDR1 SGHRS and CDR2 YFSETQ. V lost 2 bases and J lost 3; bases outside the gene matches: 3. DNA of the CDR3: TGCGCCAGCAGCTTAGGACAGGGCTACACTGAAGCTTTCTTT. Encoded protein: CASSLGQGYTEAFF.

J is TRBJ1-1 and V is TRBV5-5, with D hard to call. V was pared by 1 base and J by 0 bases, with 10 bases between. Germline V lookup: CDR1 SGHKS, CDR2 YYEKEE (reference sequence). CDR3 length: 15 residues. The CDR3 here is CASSLWRALNTEAFF. The CDR3 bases are TGTGCCAGCAGCTTGTGGCGGGCCCTGAACACTGAAGCTTTCTTT.

This clonotype was found many times. The junction shows a germline mismatch at one end, possibly a read error. This sequence joins TRBV12-3 or TRBV12-4 and TRBJ2-3; D possibly corresponds to TRBD2 (6 bases). The CDR3 is made up of 14 amino acids. For the CDR3, the DNA is TGTGCCAGCAGCTTAGGCGGGGGCACAGATACGCAGTATTTT. Protein sequence: CASSLGGGTDTQYF.

J is TRBJ1-5 and V is TRBV9, with 9 bases fitting TRBD1. The ends lost 0 bases at V and 4 bases at J; junction bases unmatched: 8. The CDR3 loop spans 17 amino acids. Germline values: CDR1 SGDLS, CDR2 YYNGEE. The CDR3 here is CASSVVPDRGRNQPQHF. The CDR3 DNA reads as TGTGCCAGCAGCGTAGTCCCGGACAGGGGCCGGAATCAGCCCCAGCATTTT. Looking up the rest from reference TRBV9 and TRBJ1-5 gives the full variable domain: DSGVTQTPKHLITATGQRVTLRCSPRSGDLSVYWYQQSLDQGLQFLIQYYNGEERAKGNILERFSAQQFPDLHSELNLSSLELGDSALYFCASSVVPDRGRNQPQHFGDGTRLSIL.

This clonotype was detected a few times. The CDR3 bases are TGTGCCAGCAGGAGACAGACAGATACGCAGTATTTT. Protein product: CASRRQTDTQYF. The rearrangement joins TRBV6-1 to TRBJ2-3, with D possibly TRBD1 on 5 matching bases. Germline CDR1 MNHNS, CDR2 SASEGT. V shed 6 bases and J shed 3 bases, with 7 bases lying between them. This CDR3 is built from 12 residues.

This clonotype appeared a few times. The chain employs TRBV20-1 and TRBJ1-5; 10 positions match TRBD1. Looked up from germline, CDR1 is DFQATT and CDR2 is SNEGSKA (reference sequence). V lost 2 bases and J lost 0; bases outside the gene matches: 13. The CDR3 has 19 amino acids. CDR3 DNA: TGCAGTGCTAGATCCTCACCGGGACAGGGGACTAATAGCAATCAGCCCCAGCATTTT. This encodes CSARSSPGQGTNSNQPQHF.

The rearrangement uses TRBV19 and TRBJ1-1; 9 bases are shared with TRBD1. In germline, CDR1 is LNHDA, CDR2 SQIVND (reference sequence). The CDR3 totals 14 residues. The V and J ends lost 7 bases and 4 bases, in that order; junction bases with no gene match: 7. CDR3 nucleotide sequence: TGTGCCAGTACCCCGGGACAGGGCAGCACTGAAGCTTTCTTT. Its translation is CASTPGQGSTEAFF.

V and J are TRBV5-5 and TRBJ1-1; D may be TRBD1 (5 bases). V shed 1 base and J shed 3 bases, with 10 bases lying between them. The CDR3 has 14 amino acids. Germline lookup yields CDR1 SGHKS and CDR2 YYEKEE (reference sequence). The CDR3 bases are TGTGCCAGCAGCTTGTGGTCAGGGTACACTGAAGCTTTCTTT. This translates into CASSLWSGYTEAFF.

The sample holds a few counts of this clonotype. V usage is TRBV10-3 and J usage is TRBJ1-2, with 7 bases lining up with TRBD1. The germline V gene has CDR1 ENHRY and CDR2 SYGVKD. The CDR3 spans 13 residues. The ends lost 7 bases at V and 4 bases at J; junction bases unmatched: 6. CDR3 loop: CAITQQGSYGYTF. DNA for the CDR3: TGTGCCATCACCCAACAGGGGTCCTATGGCTACACCTTC.

The chain uses TRBV6-2 or TRBV6-3 and TRBJ1-5, with a weak D call TRBD1 (6 bases). CDR1 and CDR2 from the germline V gene are MNHEY and SVGEGT. The CDR3 contains 14 residues. V was trimmed by 4 bases and J by 9 bases, leaving 16 bases between them. This CDR3 reads CASSLGGQHMPQHF. The CDR3 nucleotides are TGTGCCAGCAGTTTGGGGGGGCAACACATGCCCCAGCATTTT.

V is TRBV27 and J is TRBJ1-1; 11 bases line up with TRBD1. Per germline, CDR1 MNHEY and CDR2 SMNVEV (reference sequence). V was pared by 6 bases and J by 8 bases, with 8 bases of the junction left unmatched. The CDR3 length is 14 residues. The CDR3 region has the DNA TGTGCCAGCAGGGCGGACAGGGGGCATGTAGAAGCTTTCTTT. Translated: CASRADRGHVEAFF.

This clonotype appeared a few times. The rearrangement uses TRBV24-1 and TRBJ2-1, with a possible D match to TRBD2 (5 bases). V dropped 4 bases and J dropped 7 bases, with 19 bases sitting between them. Per the germline V gene, CDR1 is KGHDR and CDR2 is SFDVKD. This CDR3 spans 16 amino acids. CDR3 coding DNA: TGTGCCACCAGTGAGGACTCTAGACCCATGGGGAATGAGCAGTTCTTC. Protein sequence: CATSEDSRPMGNEQFF.

This clonotype came up a few times. The chain carries TRBV7-9 and TRBJ2-3; weak D call: TRBD2 (6 bases). CDR1 and CDR2 from the germline V gene are SEHNR and FQNEAQ (reference sequence). CDR3 length: 15 residues. Trimming took off 4 bases at V and 5 bases at J, with 16 bases between the two ends. The CDR3: CASSWNAGRGDTQYF. For the CDR3, the DNA is TGTGCCAGCAGCTGGAATGCGGGGCGAGGAGATACGCAGTATTTT.

The table lists this clonotype with many counts. The CDR3 bases are TGTGCCACCAGTGTTTCGACTAGCGGTAGTGAGCAGTTCTTC. Protein: CATSVSTSGSEQFF. The chain employs TRBV24-1 and TRBJ2-1, with 9 bases fitting TRBD2. CDR1 is KGHDR, CDR2 SFDVKD, per germline. Unmatched junction bases numbered 7, after V lost 5 bases and J lost 9 bases. The CDR3 is 14 residues long.

This clonotype was detected a few times. This chain connects TRBV19 to TRBJ2-1; D ambiguous. Deletions cut 6 bases from V and 10 bases from J, with 10 bases between. The CDR3 runs to 11 residues. Per germline, CDR1 LNHDA and CDR2 SQIVND (reference sequence). The CDR3, as DNA: TGTGCCAGTAGCCTTAAGTACGAGCAGTTCTTC. Protein product: CASSLKYEQFF.

This rearrangement joins TRBV6-5 to TRBJ1-1, with D possibly matching TRBD1 (5 bases). The V gene's germline CDR1 is MNHEY and CDR2 SVGAGI. The CDR3 runs 14 residues. Trimming left V 7 bases short and J 3 bases short, with 15 bases between. CDR3 amino acids: CASTDPWGHTEAFF. DNA of the CDR3: TGTGCCAGCACCGACCCCTGGGGCCACACTGAAGCTTTCTTT.

V and J are TRBV7-1 and TRBJ2-5, with 11 bases that match TRBD2. TRBV7-1 is placed among ORFs of uncertain function. The CDR3 length is 17 residues. The V gene end was trimmed by 2 bases and the J gene end by 3 bases; junction bases not matched to a gene: 8. The CDR3 spells CASSSYQTSGGKETQYF. The CDR3 DNA follows: TGTGCCAGCAGCTCATACCAAACTAGCGGGGGCAAAGAGACCCAGTACTTC.

Only a few counts were recorded for this clonotype. This chain joins TRBV7-2 and TRBJ2-7; 7 bases line up with TRBD2. The CDR3 length is 18 residues. V dropped 3 bases and J dropped 5; count of bases not matched to a gene: 19. The V gene's germline CDR1 is SGHTA and CDR2 FQGNSA. CDR3 protein: CASSFLAQGGGIFNEQYF. The CDR3 coding sequence is TGTGCCAGCAGCTTCCTGGCCCAGGGCGGGGGAATCTTTAACGAGCAGTACTTC.

The chain uses TRBV27 and TRBJ2-7; 8 positions match TRBD1. Per the germline V gene, CDR1 is MNHEY and CDR2 is SMNVEV (reference sequence). CDR3 size: 15 residues. J lost 2 bases, V lost 4 bases, and 7 bases had no gene match. In DNA form, the CDR3 reads TGTGCCAGCAGTTCCCGACAGGGGCTTACCTACGAGCAGTACTTC. This gives the protein CASSSRQGLTYEQYF.

This clonotype has more than one count but fewer than ten. This rearrangement joins TRBV27 to TRBJ1-1; D gene ambiguous. Per the germline V gene, CDR1 is MNHEY and CDR2 is SMNVEV (reference sequence). The CDR3 length is 14 residues. V was clipped by 4 bases and J by 0 bases, with 9 bases between them. The CDR3 reads CASSSASLNTEAFF. CDR3 nucleotide sequence: TGTGCCAGCAGTTCCGCATCGCTGAACACTGAAGCTTTCTTT.

This clonotype was picked up a small number of times. The DNA for the CDR3 is TGTGCCAGCAACTCCCCCGACAGGGGATTATTGGGTGGCTACACCTTC. It codes for CASNSPDRGLLGGYTF. V gene TRBV12-3 or TRBV12-4 combines with J gene TRBJ1-2; 8 bases line up with TRBD1. The CDR3 totals 16 residues. V gave up 7 bases and J gave up 7 bases; unmatched junction bases: 17.

This clonotype was detected only a few times. The chain uses TRBV21-1 and TRBJ2-7. TRBV21-1 is a recognized pseudogene. The CDR3 runs 14 residues. DNA of the CDR3: TGTGCCAGCAGCAAATCTGAGGCCAACTACGAGCAGTACTTC. Translating gives CASSKSEANYEQYF.

V is TRBV12-3 or TRBV12-4 and J is TRBJ1-1, with 8 nucleotides matching TRBD1. The ends lost 5 bases at V and 7 bases at J; junction bases unmatched: 6. CDR3 size: 13 residues. The chain's CDR3 is CASSTDRASEAFF. In DNA, the CDR3 is TGTGCCAGCAGTACGGACAGGGCCAGTGAAGCTTTCTTT.

This clonotype was counted only a few times. This rearrangement joins TRBV5-5 to TRBJ2-2, with D perhaps TRBD1 (5 bases). CDR1 and CDR2 from the germline V gene are SGHKS and YYEKEE (reference sequence). This CDR3 region has 15 residues. V shed 6 bases and J shed 6 bases, with 18 bases lying between them. The CDR3 sequence: CASTPWGPTAGELFF. The CDR3 DNA follows: TGTGCCAGCACCCCATGGGGCCCGACAGCCGGGGAGCTGTTTTTT.